This is a list of T cell receptor beta chains from one sample in a study of blood T cell repertoires in COVID-19. Profiled with immunoSEQ multiplex PCR; TCRdb holds only in-frame clones, not every one. The data contain a few hundred thousand clones, 92% of them singletons. The sample consisted of PBMCs or T cells enriched from blood (not recorded which). The receptor set was obtained from a woman aged 25 to 39 who had recovered from COVID-19. CDR3s include the opening cysteine and the closing phenylalanine or tryptophan. D genes are given only for firm matches. Only some rows state a clone size, as once, few, many or a class for expanded clones.

V gene	D gene	clone size	CDR3 length	J gene	CDR3 protein	CDR3 DNA
TRBV30	TRBD1	NA	12	TRBJ1-1	CAWSQGQVEAFF	TGTGCCTGGAGTCAGGGACAGGTTGAAGCTTTCTTT
TRBV19	TRBD1	NA	15	TRBJ1-5	CASSIYGTGGQPQHF	TGTGCCAGTAGTATTTACGGGACAGGGGGACAGCCCCAGCATTTT
TRBV6-2/TRBV6-3	NA	NA	13	TRBJ2-5	CASSYGGQRTQYF	TGTGCCAGCAGTTACGGTGGACAAAGGACCCAGTACTTC
TRBV4-2	NA	once	17	TRBJ2-5	CASSQDGSDRGGGAQYF	TGTGCCAGCAGCCAAGATGGTTCTGATCGGGGAGGAGGGGCCCAGTACTTC
TRBV6-6	TRBD1	NA	16	TRBJ1-2	CASRTPHSGQGDGYTF	TGTGCCAGCAGAACCCCACACTCGGGACAGGGGGATGGCTACACCTTC
TRBV13	NA	NA	15	TRBJ2-7	CASSLASGVVGEQYF	TGTGCCAGCAGCTTAGCCTCGGGGGTAGTGGGGGAGCAGTACTTC
TRBV6-1	TRBD2	once	16	TRBJ2-5	CASSAASGGAGETQYF	TGTGCCAGCAGTGCCGCTAGCGGGGGGGCCGGAGAGACCCAGTACTTC
TRBV7-6	TRBD1	NA	17	TRBJ1-6	CASSLVAGGVGNSPLHF	TGTGCCAGCAGCTTAGTAGCAGGGGGCGTAGGGAATTCACCCCTCCACTTT
TRBV29-1	TRBD2	NA	15	TRBJ2-1	CSVGFIAGSFNEQFF	TGCAGCGTTGGATTCATAGCGGGGTCGTTTAATGAGCAGTTCTTC
TRBV11-1	NA	NA	14	TRBJ1-6	CASSSREGNSPLHF	TGTGCCAGCAGCTCCCGGGAGGGTAATTCACCCCTCCACTTT
TRBV6-5	TRBD1	NA	16	TRBJ1-2	CASSYSLEQGRRGYTF	TGTGCCAGCAGTTACTCTCTCGAACAGGGGCGGCGTGGCTACACCTTC
TRBV18	TRBD2	NA	16	TRBJ2-5	CASSLRASGGQETQYF	TGTGCCAGCTCACTCCGGGCTAGCGGGGGACAAGAGACCCAGTACTTC
TRBV19	NA	NA	15	TRBJ1-6	CASSMGGTSNSPLHF	TGTGCCAGTAGTATGGGAGGGACTAGCAATTCACCCCTCCACTTT
TRBV4-1	NA	NA	14	TRBJ2-7	CASSQVRSSYEQYF	TGCGCCAGCAGCCAAGTACGGAGCTCCTACGAGCAGTACTTC
TRBV9	NA	NA	17	TRBJ2-1	CASSALPGTPRTYEQFF	TGTGCCAGCAGCGCCCTCCCCGGGACTCCGCGGACCTATGAGCAGTTCTTC
TRBV7-2	NA	once	13	TRBJ1-2	CASSDTGFSGYTF	TGTGCCAGCAGCGATACAGGGTTTTCTGGCTACACCTTC
TRBV29-1	NA	once	12	TRBJ2-7	CSVETAPYEQYF	TGCAGCGTTGAGACAGCCCCCTACGAGCAGTACTTC
TRBV3-1/TRBV3-2	NA	NA	14	TRBJ1-5	CASSHGGSNQPQHF	TGTGCCAGCAGCCATGGGGGGAGCAATCAGCCCCAGCATTTT
TRBV6-2/TRBV6-3	TRBD2	few	12	TRBJ2-1	CASSWGLAEQFF	TGTGCCAGCAGTTGGGGACTAGCGGAGCAGTTCTTC
TRBV19	NA	NA	16	TRBJ2-6	CASSVGSRSGANVLTF	TGTGCCAGTAGTGTCGGGAGCCGCTCTGGGGCCAACGTCCTGACTTTC
TRBV28	TRBD1	NA	14	TRBJ2-7	CASRAGTANYEQYF	TGTGCCAGCAGAGCAGGGACAGCAAACTACGAGCAGTACTTC
TRBV5-5	TRBD1	NA	16	TRBJ2-3	CASSQQRGQRADTQYF	TGTGCCAGCAGCCAACAGAGGGGGCAAAGGGCAGATACGCAGTATTTT
TRBV28	NA	few	16	TRBJ2-3	CASSYAGTSNADTQYF	TGTGCCAGCAGTTACGCCGGGACTTCGAACGCAGATACGCAGTATTTT
TRBV6-5	NA	NA	13	TRBJ1-2	CASIKTVRDGYTF	TGTGCCAGCATAAAGACAGTTCGAGATGGCTACACCTTC
TRBV28	NA	NA	16	TRBJ1-6	CASSQTGFRGPSPLHF	TGTGCCAGCAGTCAGACAGGTTTTAGAGGGCCTTCACCCCTCCACTTT
TRBV18	NA	NA	12	TRBJ2-5	CASSPPAETQYF	TGTGCCAGCTCACCCCCCGCGGAGACCCAGTACTTC
TRBV12-3/TRBV12-4	NA	NA	13	TRBJ1-1	CASSLRRHSEAFF	TGTGCCAGCAGTTTGAGGAGGCACTCAGAAGCTTTCTTT
TRBV7-9	NA	NA	13	TRBJ2-3	CASRPSIPDTQYF	TGTGCCAGCAGACCCTCTATACCAGATACGCAGTATTTT
TRBV25-1	NA	NA	14	TRBJ1-1	CASRGEGLGTEAFF	TGTGCCAGCAGGGGGGAGGGGTTGGGTACTGAAGCTTTCTTT